The sequence of this T cell receptor (beta chain) was determined in a study of human T cells and chemical hapten exposure. Study-wide background: While the approximately 24-week study was under way, patients received diphenylcyclopropenone on the scalp every week.

Each CDR3 protein is one row after TCRdb ran MiXCR on the RACE reads. The sample lists more than 300,000 distinct CDR3 sequences, approximately 5.8% seen once, with around 8% in the top ten. Time point of the sample: pre-sensitization, week 0. Treatment specified: therapeutic diphenylcyclopropenone sensitization with weekly scalp DPC. Per germline, CDR1 LGHNA and CDR2 YSLEER. V gave up 0 bases and J gave up 2 bases, with 7 bases separating them. CDR3 length: 14 residues. This receptor was taken from a woman aged 18-30 years with alopecia areata. Some clones in this sample may be carry-over from other donors' samples. This specimen was whole blood, taken in connection with sensitization to the hapten diphenylcyclopropenone (DPC). The gene calls are TRBV4-3 and TRBJ2-5, with D tentatively TRBD2 (5 bases). In nucleotides, the CDR3 is TGCGCCAGCAGCCAAGACAGGAGGCAAGAGACCCAGTACTTC. This codes for CASSQDRRQETQYF.